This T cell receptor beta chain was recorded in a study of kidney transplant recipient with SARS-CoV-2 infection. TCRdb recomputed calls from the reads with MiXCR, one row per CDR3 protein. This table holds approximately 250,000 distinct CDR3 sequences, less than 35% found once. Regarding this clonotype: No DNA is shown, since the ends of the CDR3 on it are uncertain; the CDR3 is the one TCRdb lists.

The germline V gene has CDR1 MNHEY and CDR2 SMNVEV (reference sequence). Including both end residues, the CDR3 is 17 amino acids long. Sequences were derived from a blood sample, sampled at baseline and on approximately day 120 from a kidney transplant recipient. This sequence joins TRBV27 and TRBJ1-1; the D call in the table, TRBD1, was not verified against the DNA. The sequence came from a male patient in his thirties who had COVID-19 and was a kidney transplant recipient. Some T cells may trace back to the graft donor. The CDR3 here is CASSLSFGYGTGDEALF.